This entry features one T cell receptor (beta chain) sequence. The source of the sample is a study of shared clonotypes between healthy human individuals. Across the study: Per-donor plates numbered three CD4 naive, three CD4 memory, two CD8 naive and one CD8 memory.

The assay was immunoSEQ multiplex PCR, and TCRdb's table has in-frame clones only and misses some. The sample lists about 580,000 clones; roughly 98% were seen once. Looked up from germline, CDR1 is SGDLS and CDR2 is YYNGEE. V lost 0 bases and J 8 bases, leaving 10 bases between the germline ends. The CDR3 totals 13 residues. Positively selected for CCR7, the CD45RO-negative cells used as naive CD8 cells excluded terminally differentiated effector memory CD45RA+ cells. The sequence was obtained from a man aged 30-40 years in good health. What was sequenced was naive CD8+ T cells sorted from blood. The genes are TRBV9 and TRBJ2-3, with D tentatively TRBD1 or TRBD2 (6 bases each). The CDR3 spells CASSVGGGGTQYF. The CDR3 nucleotides read TGTGCCAGCAGCGTAGGAGGGGGAGGTACGCAGTATTTT.